Many counts were recorded for the clone carrying this T cell receptor beta chain. As yet, its antigen is unknown. The V gene's germline CDR1 is ENHRY and CDR2 SYGVKD. V lost 9 bases and J lost 0, with 16 bases in between. The CDR3 sequence is 15 residues long. A second about 6 to 11 cycle PCR used barcoded and J-beta primers. TCRdb re-called the 5' RACE reads through MiXCR, storing one row per CDR3 protein. The data show 600,000 or so distinct CDR3 sequences, approximately 30% seen once. The data stem from a study of blood T cells in healthy people across ages. The study's findings and limits: There was a strong correlation between TCR beta diversity and naive T cell percentage. Not knowing donor CMV status may have confounded expanded clonotype changes. A roughly linear fall in TCR beta diversity per million T cells was seen with increasing age.

The V gene is TRBV10-3, the J gene TRBJ2-3; D is perhaps TRBD2 (6 bases). This receptor was identified in a woman aged 80 or over in good health. What was sequenced was blood. The CDR3 bases are TGTGCCATTTCCTTACGCGGGATGAGCACAGATACGCAGTATTTT. This codes for CAISLRGMSTDTQYF.